This T cell receptor (beta chain) was identified during a study of control samples from healthy donors and cancer patients. Trimming cost V 3 bases and J 4 bases; bases outside gene matches: 8. This CDR3 region has 16 residues. From germline, CDR1 is WNHNN and CDR2 SYGVQD (reference sequence). Assay: immunoSEQ multiplex PCR; the TCRdb copy retains only in-frame clones and omits some. The sample consists of 35,000 to 45,000 clones, around 93% of them appearing once. The sequence derives from a woman between 35 and 50 years old with head and neck cancer. The specimen sequenced was PBMCs. The chain employs TRBV10-1 and TRBJ2-1, with 8 positions matching TRBD1. The chain's CDR3 is CASSDSAGGAYNEQFF. DNA for the CDR3: TGCGCCAGCAGTGATTCCGCAGGGGGCGCGTACAATGAGCAGTTCTTC.